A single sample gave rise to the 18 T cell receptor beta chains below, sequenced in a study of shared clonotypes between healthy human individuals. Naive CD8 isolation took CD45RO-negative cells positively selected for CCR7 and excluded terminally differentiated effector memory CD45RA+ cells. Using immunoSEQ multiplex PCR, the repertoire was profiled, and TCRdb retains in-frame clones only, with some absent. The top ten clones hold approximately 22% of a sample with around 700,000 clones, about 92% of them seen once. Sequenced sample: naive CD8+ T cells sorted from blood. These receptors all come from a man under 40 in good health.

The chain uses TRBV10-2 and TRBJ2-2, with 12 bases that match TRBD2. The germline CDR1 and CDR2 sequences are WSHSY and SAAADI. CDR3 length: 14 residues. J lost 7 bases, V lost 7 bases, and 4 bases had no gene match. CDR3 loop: CASTLAGGIGELFF. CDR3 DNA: TGCGCCAGCACACTAGCGGGAGGAATCGGGGAGCTGTTTTTT.

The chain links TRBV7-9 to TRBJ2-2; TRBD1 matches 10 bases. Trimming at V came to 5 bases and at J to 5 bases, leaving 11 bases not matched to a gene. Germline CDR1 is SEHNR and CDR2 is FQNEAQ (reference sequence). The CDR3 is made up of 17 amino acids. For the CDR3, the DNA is TGTGCCAGCAGCAACCCCGGGACAGGGGTTTTGACCGGGGAGCTGTTTTTT. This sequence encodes CASSNPGTGVLTGELFF.

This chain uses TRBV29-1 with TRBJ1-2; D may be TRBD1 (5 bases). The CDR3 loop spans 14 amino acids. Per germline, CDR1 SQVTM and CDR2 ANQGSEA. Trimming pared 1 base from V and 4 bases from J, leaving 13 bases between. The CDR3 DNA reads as TGCAGCGTTGAAGGGGGCTATATTCCCTATGGCTACACCTTC. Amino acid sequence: CSVEGGYIPYGYTF.

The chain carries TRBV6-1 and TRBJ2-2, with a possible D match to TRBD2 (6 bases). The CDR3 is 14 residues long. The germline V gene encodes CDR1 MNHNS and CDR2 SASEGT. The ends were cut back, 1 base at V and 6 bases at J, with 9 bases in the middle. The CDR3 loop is CASSEGLASGELFF. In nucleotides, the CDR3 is TGTGCCAGCAGTGAAGGGCTAGCGTCCGGGGAGCTGTTTTTT.

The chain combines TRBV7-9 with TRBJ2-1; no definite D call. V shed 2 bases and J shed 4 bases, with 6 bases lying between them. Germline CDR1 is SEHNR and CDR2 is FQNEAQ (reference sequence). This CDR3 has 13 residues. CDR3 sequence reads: CASSLTTYNEQFF. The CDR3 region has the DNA TGTGCCAGCAGCTTAACAACTTACAATGAGCAGTTCTTC. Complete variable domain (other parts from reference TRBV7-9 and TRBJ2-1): DTGVSQNPRHKITKRGQNVTFRCDPISEHNRLYWYRQTLGQGPEFLTYFQNEAQLEKSRLLSDRFSAERPKGSFSTLEIQRTEQGDSAMYLCASSLTTYNEQFFGPGTRLTVL.

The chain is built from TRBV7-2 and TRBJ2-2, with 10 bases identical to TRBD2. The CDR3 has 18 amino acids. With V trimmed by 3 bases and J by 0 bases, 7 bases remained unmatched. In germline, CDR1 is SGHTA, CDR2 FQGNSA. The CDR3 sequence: CASSFPSGGGTNTGELFF. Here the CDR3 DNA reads TGTGCCAGCAGCTTTCCTAGCGGGGGTGGGACGAACACCGGGGAGCTGTTTTTT.

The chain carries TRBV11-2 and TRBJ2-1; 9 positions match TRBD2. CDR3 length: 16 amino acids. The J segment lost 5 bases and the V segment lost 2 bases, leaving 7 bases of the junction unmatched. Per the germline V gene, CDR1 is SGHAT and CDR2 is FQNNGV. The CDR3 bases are TGTGCCAGCAGCTTAAAACCGGGACTAGCCAACAATGAGCAGTTCTTC. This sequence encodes CASSLKPGLANNEQFF. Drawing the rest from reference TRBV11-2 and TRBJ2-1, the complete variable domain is EAGVAQSPRYKIIEKRQSVAFWCNPISGHATLYWYQQILGQGPKLLIQFQNNGVVDDSQLPKDRFSAERLKGVDSTLKIQPAKLEDSAVYLCASSLKPGLANNEQFFGPGTRLTVL.

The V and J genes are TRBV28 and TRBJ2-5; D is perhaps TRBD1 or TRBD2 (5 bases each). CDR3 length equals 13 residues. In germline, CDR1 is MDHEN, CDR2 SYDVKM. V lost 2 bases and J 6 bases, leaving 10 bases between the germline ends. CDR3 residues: CASSLGTSKTQYF. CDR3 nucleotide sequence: TGTGCCAGCAGTTTAGGGACCAGCAAGACCCAGTACTTC.

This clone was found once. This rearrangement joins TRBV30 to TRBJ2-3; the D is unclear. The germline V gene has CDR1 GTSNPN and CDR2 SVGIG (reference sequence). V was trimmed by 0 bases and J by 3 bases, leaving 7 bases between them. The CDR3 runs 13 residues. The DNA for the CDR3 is TGTGCCTGGAGTGTAGAGAATACAGATACGCAGTATTTT. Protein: CAWSVENTDTQYF.

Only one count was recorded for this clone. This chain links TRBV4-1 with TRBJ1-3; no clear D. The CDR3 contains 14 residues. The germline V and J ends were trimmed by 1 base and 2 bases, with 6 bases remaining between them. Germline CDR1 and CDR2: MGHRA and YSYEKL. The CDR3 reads CASSQGGTGNTIYF. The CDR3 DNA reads TGCGCCAGCAGCCAAGGGGGAACTGGAAACACCATATATTTT.

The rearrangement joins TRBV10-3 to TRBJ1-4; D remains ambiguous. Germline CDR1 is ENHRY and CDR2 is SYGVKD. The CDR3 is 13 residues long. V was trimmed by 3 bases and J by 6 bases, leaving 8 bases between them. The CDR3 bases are TGTGCCATCAGTGACGGGAACGATGAAAAACTGTTTTTT. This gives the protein CAISDGNDEKLFF.

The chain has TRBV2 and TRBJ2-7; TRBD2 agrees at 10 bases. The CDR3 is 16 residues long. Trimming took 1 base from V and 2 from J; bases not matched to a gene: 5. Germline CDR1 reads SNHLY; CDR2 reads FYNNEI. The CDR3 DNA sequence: TGTGCCAGCAGTGAAGGTAAACTAGCGGGAACCTACGAGCAGTACTTC. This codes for CASSEGKLAGTYEQYF.

CDR3 residues: CASSQEIGGQGYEKLFF. Here the CDR3 DNA reads TGCGCCAGCAGCCAAGAAATAGGGGGACAGGGGTATGAAAAACTGTTTTTT. J is TRBJ1-4 and V is TRBV4-1, with 10 bases fitting TRBD1. J gave up 6 bases and V 0 bases, and 7 bases lay outside the gene matches. CDR1 is MGHRA and CDR2 is YSYEKL in the germline V gene. The CDR3 sequence is 17 residues long.

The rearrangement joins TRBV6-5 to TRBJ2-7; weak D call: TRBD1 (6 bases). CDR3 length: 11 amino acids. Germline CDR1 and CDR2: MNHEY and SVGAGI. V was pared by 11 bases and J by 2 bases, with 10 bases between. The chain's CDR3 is CAAGAAYEQYF. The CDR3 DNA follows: TGTGCCGCAGGGGCAGCCTACGAGCAGTACTTC.

The CDR3 reads CASSPTSLPYNEQFF. The CDR3 nucleotides are TGTGCCAGCAGCCCAACTAGTCTTCCTTACAATGAGCAGTTCTTC. The chain is built from TRBV7-3 and TRBJ2-1, with a weak D call TRBD2 (5 bases). Germline V CDR1 and CDR2: SGHTA, FQGTGA. V lost 5 bases and J 4 bases, leaving 15 bases between the germline ends. This CDR3 region has 15 residues.

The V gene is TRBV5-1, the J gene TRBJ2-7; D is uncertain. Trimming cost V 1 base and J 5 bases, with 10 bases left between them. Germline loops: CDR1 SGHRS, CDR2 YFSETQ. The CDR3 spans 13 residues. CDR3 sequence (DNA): TGCGCCAGCAGCTTGTCCCCGGTGGACGAGCAGTACTTC. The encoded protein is CASSLSPVDEQYF.

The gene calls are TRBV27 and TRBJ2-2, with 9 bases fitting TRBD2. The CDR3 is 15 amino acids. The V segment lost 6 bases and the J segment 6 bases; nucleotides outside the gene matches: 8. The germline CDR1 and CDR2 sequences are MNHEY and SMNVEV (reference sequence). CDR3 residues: CASSLIAGVPGELFF. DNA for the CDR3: TGTGCCAGCAGCTTAATAGCGGGAGTACCCGGGGAGCTGTTTTTT.

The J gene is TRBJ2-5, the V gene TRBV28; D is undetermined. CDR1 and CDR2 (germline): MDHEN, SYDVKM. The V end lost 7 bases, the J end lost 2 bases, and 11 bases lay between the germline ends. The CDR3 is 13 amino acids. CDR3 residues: CASKRTNQETQYF. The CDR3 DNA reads TGTGCCAGCAAAAGAACAAATCAAGAGACCCAGTACTTC.